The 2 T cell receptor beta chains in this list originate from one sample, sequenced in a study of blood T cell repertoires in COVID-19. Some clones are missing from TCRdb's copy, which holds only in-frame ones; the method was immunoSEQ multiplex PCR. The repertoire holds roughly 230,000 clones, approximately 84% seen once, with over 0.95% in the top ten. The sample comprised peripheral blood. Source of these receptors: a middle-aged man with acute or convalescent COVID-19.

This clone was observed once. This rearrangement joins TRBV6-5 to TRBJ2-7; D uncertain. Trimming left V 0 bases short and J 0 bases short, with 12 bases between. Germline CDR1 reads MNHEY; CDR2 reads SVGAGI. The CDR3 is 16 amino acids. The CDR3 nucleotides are TGTGCCAGCAGTTACTCGACTTTTCCCAGCTCCTACGAGCAGTACTTC. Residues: CASSYSTFPSSYEQYF.

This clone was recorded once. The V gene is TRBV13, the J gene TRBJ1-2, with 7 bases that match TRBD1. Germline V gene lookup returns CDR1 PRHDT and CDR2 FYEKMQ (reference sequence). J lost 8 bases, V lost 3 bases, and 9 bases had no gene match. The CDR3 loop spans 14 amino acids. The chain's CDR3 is CASSFIGGADGYTF. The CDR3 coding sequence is TGTGCCAGCAGCTTTATAGGGGGCGCGGACGGCTACACCTTC.